These T cell receptor beta chains were read from a single sample in a study of Ad26.COV2.S vaccination and SARS-CoV-2 variants. Clones were read by immunoSEQ multiplex PCR, and TCRdb kept only the in-frame ones, dropping some. The table has about 250,000 clones, around 85% seen once. Sequencing used peripheral blood, obtained in a trial of Ad26.COV2.S vaccine versus placebo. All receptors come from a person aged 18-65 years who received the Ad26.COV2.S COVID-19 vaccine or a placebo. The CDR3 runs from the conserved cysteine through the conserved F or W. Fields, in order: V gene, D gene, clone size, J gene, CDR3 DNA, CDR3 protein. D genes are given only for firm matches. Size is stated for part of the rows, as once, few or many counts, or as a class when the clone is expanded.

v_gene: TRBV10-2
d_gene: TRBD2
abundance: few
j_gene: TRBJ2-1
CDR3nt: TGCGCCAGCAGTGAGTCGATAGCGGGAGGGCCTAGAAACAATGAGCAGTTCTTC
CDR3aa: CASSESIAGGPRNNEQFF

v_gene: TRBV4-3
d_gene: .
abundance: .
j_gene: TRBJ2-7
CDR3nt: TGCGCCAGCAGCCAAGAACTAGGGGACAAGACCTACGAGCAGTACTTC
CDR3aa: CASSQELGDKTYEQYF

v_gene: TRBV6-6
d_gene: .
abundance: .
j_gene: TRBJ2-5
CDR3nt: TGTGCCAGCAGTCTAGGATCCATTAGCGGCACGCAAGAGACCCAGTACTTC
CDR3aa: CASSLGSISGTQETQYF

v_gene: TRBV5-1
d_gene: .
abundance: .
j_gene: TRBJ2-5
CDR3nt: TGCGCCAGCAGCCGGGACTACCAAGAGACCCAGTACTTC
CDR3aa: CASSRDYQETQYF

v_gene: TRBV7-8
d_gene: .
abundance: .
j_gene: TRBJ2-2
CDR3nt: TGTGCCAGCGGGTTGGGGGCGACAGTCGGGGAGCTGTTTTTT
CDR3aa: CASGLGATVGELFF

v_gene: TRBV7-9
d_gene: .
abundance: .
j_gene: TRBJ2-3
CDR3nt: TGTGCCAGCAGCTTAGACAGCACAGATACGCAGTATTTT
CDR3aa: CASSLDSTDTQYF

v_gene: TRBV6-6
d_gene: .
abundance: .
j_gene: TRBJ2-1
CDR3nt: TGTGCCAGCAGCTTCCCAGGGAACAATGAGCAGTTCTTC
CDR3aa: CASSFPGNNEQFF

v_gene: TRBV29-1
d_gene: .
abundance: .
j_gene: TRBJ2-1
CDR3nt: TGCAGCGTTGAGCTCGGGAGTTCGGTGTATGAGCAGTTCTTC
CDR3aa: CSVELGSSVYEQFF

v_gene: TRBV27
d_gene: .
abundance: .
j_gene: TRBJ1-2
CDR3nt: TGTGCCAGCAGTTTGAAGGGCGGCAACTATGGCTACACCTTC
CDR3aa: CASSLKGGNYGYTF

v_gene: TRBV4-1
d_gene: TRBD2
abundance: many
j_gene: TRBJ2-7
CDR3nt: TGCGCCAGCAGCCAAGATCAGCGGGGGTCGTACGAGCAGTACTTC
CDR3aa: CASSQDQRGSYEQYF

v_gene: TRBV6-2/TRBV6-3
d_gene: .
abundance: .
j_gene: TRBJ1-1
CDR3nt: TGTGCCAGCAGTTACGAACTAGGCTTCCAGGGCTTGAACACTGAAGCTTTCTTT
CDR3aa: CASSYELGFQGLNTEAFF

v_gene: TRBV18
d_gene: TRBD1
abundance: once
j_gene: TRBJ1-2
CDR3nt: TGTGCCAGCTCACCACGGGACAGGTCCAACTATGGCTACACCTTC
CDR3aa: CASSPRDRSNYGYTF

v_gene: TRBV4-3
d_gene: .
abundance: .
j_gene: TRBJ1-1
CDR3nt: TGCGCCAGCAGCCGAGACAGTTTGAACACTGAAGCTTTCTTT
CDR3aa: CASSRDSLNTEAFF

v_gene: TRBV5-6
d_gene: .
abundance: .
j_gene: TRBJ2-7
CDR3nt: TGTGCCAGCAGCTTGGTCGCGGGGTCCTACGAGCAGTACTTC
CDR3aa: CASSLVAGSYEQYF

v_gene: TRBV6-2/TRBV6-3
d_gene: .
abundance: .
j_gene: TRBJ2-5
CDR3nt: TGTGCCAGCAGCCGCACGCTAGGACGTGGCGAGACCCAGTACTTC
CDR3aa: CASSRTLGRGETQYF

v_gene: TRBV24-1
d_gene: TRBD1
abundance: .
j_gene: TRBJ2-1
CDR3nt: TGTGCCACCAGTGGTCGACAGGGGGACCTTCGGTACAATGAGCAGTTCTTC
CDR3aa: CATSGRQGDLRYNEQFF

v_gene: TRBV12-3/TRBV12-4
d_gene: .
abundance: .
j_gene: TRBJ1-2
CDR3nt: TGTGCCAGCAGTTTCGGGCAGACCTATGGCTACACCTTC
CDR3aa: CASSFGQTYGYTF

v_gene: TRBV7-9
d_gene: TRBD1
abundance: .
j_gene: TRBJ2-1
CDR3nt: TGTGCCAGCAGCTTACGAGGGGACAGGTGGTCCAATGAGCAGTTCTTC
CDR3aa: CASSLRGDRWSNEQFF

v_gene: TRBV27
d_gene: TRBD1
abundance: few
j_gene: TRBJ1-6
CDR3nt: TGTGCCAGCAGACCGACAGGGGCCTATAATTCACCCCTCCACTTT
CDR3aa: CASRPTGAYNSPLHF

v_gene: TRBV19
d_gene: .
abundance: .
j_gene: TRBJ1-2
CDR3nt: TGTGCCAGTAGTAGGTTACAGGAAATCTATGGCTACACCTTC
CDR3aa: CASSRLQEIYGYTF

v_gene: TRBV19
d_gene: .
abundance: .
j_gene: TRBJ2-3
CDR3nt: TGTGCCAGTAGTATTGTGAGATTCACAGATACGCAGTATTTT
CDR3aa: CASSIVRFTDTQYF

v_gene: TRBV27
d_gene: TRBD1
abundance: .
j_gene: TRBJ2-3
CDR3nt: TGTGCCACCAGAGGGGGTACAGGGGTTGGGACCAACACAGATACGCAGTATTTT
CDR3aa: CATRGGTGVGTNTDTQYF

v_gene: TRBV4-1
d_gene: TRBD1
abundance: .
j_gene: TRBJ1-1
CDR3nt: TGCGCCAGCAGCCAAGAAAGACAGGGACATGAAGCTTTCTTT
CDR3aa: CASSQERQGHEAFF

v_gene: TRBV7-2
d_gene: .
abundance: few
j_gene: TRBJ2-6
CDR3nt: TGTGCCAGCAGCTTAGTTTACCGCTCTGGGGCCAACGTCCTGACTTTC
CDR3aa: CASSLVYRSGANVLTF

v_gene: TRBV30
d_gene: .
abundance: .
j_gene: TRBJ1-1
CDR3nt: TGTGCCTGGATGGCCGGCGGAGGCTCGGTTGAAGCTTTCTTT
CDR3aa: CAWMAGGGSVEAFF

v_gene: TRBV6-5
d_gene: .
abundance: .
j_gene: TRBJ1-6
CDR3nt: TGTGCCAGCCAAGGACGGGATAATTCACCCCTCCACTTT
CDR3aa: CASQGRDNSPLHF

v_gene: TRBV25-1
d_gene: .
abundance: .
j_gene: TRBJ2-2
CDR3nt: TGTGCCAGCATTGGGACGGAGAACACCGGGGAGCTGTTTTTT
CDR3aa: CASIGTENTGELFF

v_gene: TRBV5-1
d_gene: TRBD1
abundance: .
j_gene: TRBJ1-4
CDR3nt: TGCGCCAGCAGCCAGGGACAGATAAATGAAAAACTGTTTTTT
CDR3aa: CASSQGQINEKLFF

v_gene: TRBV6-2/TRBV6-3
d_gene: .
abundance: .
j_gene: TRBJ1-5
CDR3nt: TGTGCCAGCAGTTACTCGCTCCAGGGGAGGCAGCCCCAGCATTTT
CDR3aa: CASSYSLQGRQPQHF

v_gene: TRBV7-3
d_gene: TRBD2
abundance: .
j_gene: TRBJ2-2
CDR3nt: TGTGCCAGCAGCTCTAGCGGTCAGAACACCGGGGAGCTGTTTTTT
CDR3aa: CASSSSGQNTGELFF

v_gene: TRBV7-9
d_gene: .
abundance: .
j_gene: TRBJ2-2
CDR3nt: TGTGCCAGCAGCTACGAAGGGACCGGGGAGCTGTTTTTT
CDR3aa: CASSYEGTGELFF

v_gene: TRBV18
d_gene: .
abundance: .
j_gene: TRBJ1-2
CDR3nt: TGTGCCAGCTCACCACCGGCTTCTAATGGCTACACCTTC
CDR3aa: CASSPPASNGYTF

v_gene: TRBV6-6
d_gene: TRBD1
abundance: .
j_gene: TRBJ2-1
CDR3nt: TGTGCCAGCAGTTACCCCGGGACAGTGTACAATGAGCAGTTCTTC
CDR3aa: CASSYPGTVYNEQFF

v_gene: TRBV19
d_gene: TRBD2
abundance: .
j_gene: TRBJ2-1
CDR3nt: TGTGCCAGTAGCGTAGGGACTAGCGGAGCCATCTTC
CDR3aa: CASSVGTSGAIF

v_gene: TRBV29-1
d_gene: TRBD1
abundance: .
j_gene: TRBJ2-2
CDR3nt: TGCAGCGTTCTGACAGGGATCCCCGGGGAGCTGTTTTTT
CDR3aa: CSVLTGIPGELFF

v_gene: TRBV6-4
d_gene: TRBD1
abundance: .
j_gene: TRBJ2-2
CDR3nt: TGTGCCAGCAGAGGGGACAGGGCCACCGGGGAGCTGTTTTTT
CDR3aa: CASRGDRATGELFF

v_gene: TRBV19
d_gene: .
abundance: .
j_gene: TRBJ2-1
CDR3nt: TGTGCCAGTAGAAATGGCGGTTCGGATGAGCAGTTCTTC
CDR3aa: CASRNGGSDEQFF

v_gene: TRBV21-1
d_gene: .
abundance: .
j_gene: TRBJ2-7
CDR3nt: TGTGCTAGCAGACTACGATCGGCCGACGAGCAGTACTTC
CDR3aa: CASRLRSADEQYF

v_gene: TRBV6-5
d_gene: TRBD1
abundance: .
j_gene: TRBJ2-2
CDR3nt: TGTGCCAGCAGTTTTGACAGGGGGCGTAACACCGGGGAGCTGTTTTTT
CDR3aa: CASSFDRGRNTGELFF

v_gene: TRBV7-9
d_gene: .
abundance: .
j_gene: TRBJ1-1
CDR3nt: TGTGCCAGCAGCGAACAATTGGGAGCTTTCTTT
CDR3aa: CASSEQLGAFF

v_gene: TRBV15
d_gene: TRBD2
abundance: once
j_gene: TRBJ2-1
CDR3nt: TGTGCCACCAGCAGTGCGGGGGGCGATAACGGTGAGCAGTTCTTC
CDR3aa: CATSSAGGDNGEQFF

v_gene: TRBV2
d_gene: .
abundance: .
j_gene: TRBJ1-2
CDR3nt: TGTGCCAGGGGGGACGCCACTAACTATGGCTACACCTTC
CDR3aa: CARGDATNYGYTF

v_gene: TRBV3-1/TRBV3-2
d_gene: .
abundance: .
j_gene: TRBJ2-1
CDR3nt: TGTGCCAGCAGCCCCCCTAGGGTAGCGGATTCCTACAATGAGCAGTTCTTC
CDR3aa: CASSPPRVADSYNEQFF

v_gene: TRBV6-5
d_gene: TRBD2
abundance: once
j_gene: TRBJ2-7
CDR3nt: TGTGCCAGCAGGACTACCGGGGGGTCCTACGAGCAGTACTTC
CDR3aa: CASRTTGGSYEQYF

v_gene: TRBV7-2
d_gene: .
abundance: .
j_gene: TRBJ2-5
CDR3nt: TGTGCCAGCAGCTTAGAAGTAGTACAAGAGACCCAGTACTTC
CDR3aa: CASSLEVVQETQYF

v_gene: TRBV9
d_gene: TRBD2
abundance: .
j_gene: TRBJ2-6
CDR3nt: TGTGCCAGCAGCCCCAAGGGATTAGCGGGCCTCTCTGGGGCCAACGTCCTGACTTTC
CDR3aa: CASSPKGLAGLSGANVLTF

v_gene: TRBV27
d_gene: .
abundance: .
j_gene: TRBJ1-2
CDR3nt: TGTGCCAGCAGTTTCCGAACGGGGGTAGGCTACACCTTC
CDR3aa: CASSFRTGVGYTF

v_gene: TRBV5-1
d_gene: TRBD2
abundance: once
j_gene: TRBJ2-5
CDR3nt: TGCGCCAGCAGCCCCCTAGCGGGAAGGGGTCAAGAGACCCAGTACTTC
CDR3aa: CASSPLAGRGQETQYF

v_gene: TRBV9
d_gene: .
abundance: .
j_gene: TRBJ2-3
CDR3nt: TGTGCCAGCAGCGTAGATTGGGAAACAGATACGCAGTATTTT
CDR3aa: CASSVDWETDTQYF

v_gene: TRBV5-6
d_gene: .
abundance: .
j_gene: TRBJ1-1
CDR3nt: TGTGCCAGCAGCTTGATTGGGGGGTCTATTGGCACTGAAGCTTTCTTT
CDR3aa: CASSLIGGSIGTEAFF

v_gene: TRBV19
d_gene: TRBD1
abundance: .
j_gene: TRBJ2-3
CDR3nt: TGTGCCAGCGCTTTGACAGGGGTCACAGATACGCAGTATTTT
CDR3aa: CASALTGVTDTQYF

v_gene: TRBV3-1/TRBV3-2
d_gene: .
abundance: .
j_gene: TRBJ1-4
CDR3nt: TGTGCCAGCAGCCAAGAAATTAGCAGGGTTCCTGAAAAACTGTTTTTT
CDR3aa: CASSQEISRVPEKLFF

v_gene: TRBV9
d_gene: TRBD1
abundance: once
j_gene: TRBJ1-4
CDR3nt: TGTGCCAGCAGCCCGCGACAGGGCTCTAATGAAAAACTGTTTTTT
CDR3aa: CASSPRQGSNEKLFF

v_gene: TRBV9
d_gene: .
abundance: .
j_gene: TRBJ1-1
CDR3nt: TGTGCCAGCAGCGTAGCCGCAGAGCCCGGACCCGACGCTGAAGCTTTCTTT
CDR3aa: CASSVAAEPGPDAEAFF

v_gene: TRBV5-4
d_gene: .
abundance: .
j_gene: TRBJ2-7
CDR3nt: TGTGCCAGCAGCTTGTGGGGGGCCGCTTTCTACGAGCAGTACTTC
CDR3aa: CASSLWGAAFYEQYF

v_gene: TRBV12-3/TRBV12-4
d_gene: .
abundance: .
j_gene: TRBJ2-3
CDR3nt: TGTGCCAGCAGTTTTAGTCGTGTGGATACGCAGTATTTT
CDR3aa: CASSFSRVDTQYF